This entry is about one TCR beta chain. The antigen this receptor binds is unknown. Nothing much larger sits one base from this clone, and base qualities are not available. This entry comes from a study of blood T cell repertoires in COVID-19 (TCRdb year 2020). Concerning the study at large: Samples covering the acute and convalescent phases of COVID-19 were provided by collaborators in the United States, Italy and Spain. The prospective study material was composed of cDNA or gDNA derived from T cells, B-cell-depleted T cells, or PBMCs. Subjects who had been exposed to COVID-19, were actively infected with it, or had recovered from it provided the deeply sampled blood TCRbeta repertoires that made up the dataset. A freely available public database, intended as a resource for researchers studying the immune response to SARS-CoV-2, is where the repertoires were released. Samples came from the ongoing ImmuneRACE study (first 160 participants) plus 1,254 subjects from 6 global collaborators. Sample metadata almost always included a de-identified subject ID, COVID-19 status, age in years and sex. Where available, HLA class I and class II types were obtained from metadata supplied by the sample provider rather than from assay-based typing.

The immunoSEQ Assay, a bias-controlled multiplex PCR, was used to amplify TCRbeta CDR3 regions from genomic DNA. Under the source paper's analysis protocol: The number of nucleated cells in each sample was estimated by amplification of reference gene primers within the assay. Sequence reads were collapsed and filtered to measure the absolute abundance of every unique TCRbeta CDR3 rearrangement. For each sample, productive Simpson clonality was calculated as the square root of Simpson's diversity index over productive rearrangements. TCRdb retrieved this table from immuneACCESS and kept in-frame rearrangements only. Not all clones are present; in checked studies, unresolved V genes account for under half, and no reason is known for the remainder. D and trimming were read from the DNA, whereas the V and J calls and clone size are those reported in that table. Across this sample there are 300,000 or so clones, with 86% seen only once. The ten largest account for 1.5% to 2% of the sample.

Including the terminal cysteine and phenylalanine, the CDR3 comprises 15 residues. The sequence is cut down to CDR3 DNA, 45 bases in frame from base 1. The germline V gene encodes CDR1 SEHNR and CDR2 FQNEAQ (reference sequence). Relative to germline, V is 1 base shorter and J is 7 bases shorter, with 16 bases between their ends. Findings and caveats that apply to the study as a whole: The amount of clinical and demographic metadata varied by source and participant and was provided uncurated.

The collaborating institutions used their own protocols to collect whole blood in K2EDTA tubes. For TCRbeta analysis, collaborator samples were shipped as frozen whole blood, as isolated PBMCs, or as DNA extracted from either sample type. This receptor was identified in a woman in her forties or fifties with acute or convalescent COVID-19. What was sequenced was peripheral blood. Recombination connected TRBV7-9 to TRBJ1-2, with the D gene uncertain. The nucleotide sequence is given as TGTGCCAGCAGCTTAGGGGTCAGGCTCCCCCCTGGCTACACCTTC. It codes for CASSLGVRLPPGYTF.